Following are 2 T cell receptor beta chains from one sample sequenced in a study of post-analysis software for immune sequencing data. Points from the study as a whole: Five or six TRBV segments were more frequent in patients than controls; TRBV5-6, TRBV5-1 and TRBV20-1 belonged to this group.

TCR beta cDNA libraries had unique molecular identifiers. MiXCR, run by TCRdb on the PCR reads, gives a single entry per CDR3 protein. The table has about 820,000 distinct CDR3 sequences, approximately 50% seen once. No antigen has been identified for these receptors. The sequenced material came from blood. These receptors originate from a girl between 5 and 17 years old with multiple sclerosis.

A few counts support this clonotype. This chain links TRBV9 with TRBJ2-1, with D uncertain. Trimming shortened V by 0 bases and J by 0 bases, and 13 bases separated the two germline ends. Germline V CDR1 and CDR2: SGDLS, YYNGEE. The CDR3 runs to 17 residues. The CDR3 nucleotides read TGTGCCAGCAGCGTAGGTCCGACCAGCAACTCCTACAATGAGCAGTTCTTC. This gives the protein CASSVGPTSNSYNEQFF.

V usage is TRBV7-9 and J usage is TRBJ2-7, with D perhaps matching TRBD2 (5 bases). Germline loops: CDR1 SEHNR, CDR2 FQNEAQ (reference sequence). Trimming took 3 bases from V and 2 from J, leaving 14 bases between them. The CDR3 contains 15 residues. This CDR3 is CASSFSSDGTYEQYF. The CDR3 DNA reads TGTGCCAGCAGCTTCTCGTCAGACGGGACCTACGAGCAGTACTTC.